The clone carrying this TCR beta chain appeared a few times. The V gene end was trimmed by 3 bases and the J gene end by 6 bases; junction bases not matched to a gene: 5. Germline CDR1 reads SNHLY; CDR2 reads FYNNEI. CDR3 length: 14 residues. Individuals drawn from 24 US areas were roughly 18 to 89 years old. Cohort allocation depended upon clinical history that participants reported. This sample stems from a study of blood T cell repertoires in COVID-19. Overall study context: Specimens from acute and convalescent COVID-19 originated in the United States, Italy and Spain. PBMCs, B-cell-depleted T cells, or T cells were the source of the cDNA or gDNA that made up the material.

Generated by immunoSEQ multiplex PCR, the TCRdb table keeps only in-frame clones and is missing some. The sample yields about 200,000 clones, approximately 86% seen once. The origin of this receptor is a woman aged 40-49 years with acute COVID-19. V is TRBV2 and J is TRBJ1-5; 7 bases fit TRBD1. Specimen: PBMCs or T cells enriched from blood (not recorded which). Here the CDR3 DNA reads TGTGCCAGCAGTGACTCAGGGGGAGGTCAGCCCCAGCATTTT. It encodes CASSDSGGGQPQHF.